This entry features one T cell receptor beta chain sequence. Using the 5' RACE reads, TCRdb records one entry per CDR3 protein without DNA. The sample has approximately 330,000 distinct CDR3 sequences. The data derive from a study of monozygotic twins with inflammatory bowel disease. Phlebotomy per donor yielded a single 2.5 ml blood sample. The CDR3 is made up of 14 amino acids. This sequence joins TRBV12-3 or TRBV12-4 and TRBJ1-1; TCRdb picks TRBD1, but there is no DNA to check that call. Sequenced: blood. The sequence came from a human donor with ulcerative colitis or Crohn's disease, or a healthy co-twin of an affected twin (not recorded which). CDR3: CASSLGTGTSEAFF.